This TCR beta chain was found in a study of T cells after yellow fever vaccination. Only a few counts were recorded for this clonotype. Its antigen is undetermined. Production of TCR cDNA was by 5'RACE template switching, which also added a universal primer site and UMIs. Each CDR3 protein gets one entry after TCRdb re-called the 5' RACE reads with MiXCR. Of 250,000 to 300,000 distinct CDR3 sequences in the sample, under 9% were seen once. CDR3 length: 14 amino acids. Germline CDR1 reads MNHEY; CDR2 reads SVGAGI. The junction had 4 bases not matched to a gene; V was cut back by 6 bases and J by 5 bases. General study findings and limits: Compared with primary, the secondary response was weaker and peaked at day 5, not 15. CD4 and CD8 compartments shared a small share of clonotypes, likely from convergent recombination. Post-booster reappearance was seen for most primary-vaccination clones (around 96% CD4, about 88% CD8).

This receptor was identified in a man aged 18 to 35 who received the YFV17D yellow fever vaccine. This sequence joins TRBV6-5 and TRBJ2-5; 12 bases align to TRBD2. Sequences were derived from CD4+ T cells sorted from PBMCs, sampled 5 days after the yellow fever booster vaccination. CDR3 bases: TGTGCCAGCAGAGGACTAGCGGGGTTGGAGACCCAGTACTTC. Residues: CASRGLAGLETQYF.